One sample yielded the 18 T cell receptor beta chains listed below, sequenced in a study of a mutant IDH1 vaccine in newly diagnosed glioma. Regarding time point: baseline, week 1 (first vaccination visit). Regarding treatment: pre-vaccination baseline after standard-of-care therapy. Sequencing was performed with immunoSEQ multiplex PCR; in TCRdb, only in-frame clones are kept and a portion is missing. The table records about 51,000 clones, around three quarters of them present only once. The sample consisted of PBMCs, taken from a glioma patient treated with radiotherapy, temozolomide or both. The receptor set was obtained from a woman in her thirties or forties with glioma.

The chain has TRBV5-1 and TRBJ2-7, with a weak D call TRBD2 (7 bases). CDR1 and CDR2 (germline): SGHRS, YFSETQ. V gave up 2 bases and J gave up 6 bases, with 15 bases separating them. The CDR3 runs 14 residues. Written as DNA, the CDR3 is TGCGCCAGCAGCTTCGGGGCGGGGGCTAGCGAGCAGTACTTC. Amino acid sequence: CASSFGAGASEQYF.

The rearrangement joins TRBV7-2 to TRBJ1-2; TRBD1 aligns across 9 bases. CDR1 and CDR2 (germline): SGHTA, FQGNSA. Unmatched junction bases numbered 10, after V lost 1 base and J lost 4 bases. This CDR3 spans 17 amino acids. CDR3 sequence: CASSLGGLQGATYGYTF. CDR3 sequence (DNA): TGTGCCAGCAGCTTAGGGGGCCTACAGGGGGCGACCTATGGCTACACCTTC.

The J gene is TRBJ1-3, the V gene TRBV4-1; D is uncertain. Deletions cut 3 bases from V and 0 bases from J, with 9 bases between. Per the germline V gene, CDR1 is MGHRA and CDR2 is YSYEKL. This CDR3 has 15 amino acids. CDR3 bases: TGCGCCAGCAGCCAGGTCGGAATCTCTGGAAACACCATATATTTT. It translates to CASSQVGISGNTIYF.

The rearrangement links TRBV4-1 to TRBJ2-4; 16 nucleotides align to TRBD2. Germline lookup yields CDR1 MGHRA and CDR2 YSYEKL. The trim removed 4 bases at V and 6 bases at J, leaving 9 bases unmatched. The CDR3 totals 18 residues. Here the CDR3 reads CASSPTGTSGGAGNIQYF. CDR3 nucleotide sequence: TGCGCCAGCAGCCCTACCGGGACTAGCGGGGGGGCGGGAAACATTCAGTACTTC.

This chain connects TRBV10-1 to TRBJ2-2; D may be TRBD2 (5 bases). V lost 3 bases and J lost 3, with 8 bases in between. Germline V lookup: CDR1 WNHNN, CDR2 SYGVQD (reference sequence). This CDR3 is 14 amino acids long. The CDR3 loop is CASSDGVDTGELFF. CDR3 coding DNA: TGCGCCAGCAGTGACGGGGTGGACACCGGGGAGCTGTTTTTT.

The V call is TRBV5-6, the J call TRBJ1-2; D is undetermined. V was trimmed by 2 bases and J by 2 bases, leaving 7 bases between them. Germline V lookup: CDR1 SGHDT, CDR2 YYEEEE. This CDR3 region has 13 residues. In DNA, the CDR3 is TGTGCCAGCAGCTTCGGAGGGAACTATGGCTACACCTTC. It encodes CASSFGGNYGYTF.

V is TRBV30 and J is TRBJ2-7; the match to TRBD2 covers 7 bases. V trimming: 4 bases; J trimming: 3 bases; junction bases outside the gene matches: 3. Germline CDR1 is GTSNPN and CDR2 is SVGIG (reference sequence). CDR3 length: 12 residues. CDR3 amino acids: CAWNRGVYEQYF. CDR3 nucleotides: TGTGCCTGGAACCGGGGGGTCTACGAGCAGTACTTC.

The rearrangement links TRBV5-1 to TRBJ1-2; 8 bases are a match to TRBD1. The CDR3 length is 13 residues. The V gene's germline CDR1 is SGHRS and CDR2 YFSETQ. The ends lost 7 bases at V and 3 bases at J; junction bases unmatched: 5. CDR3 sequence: CASSGQGDYGYTF. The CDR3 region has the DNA TGCGCCAGCTCAGGACAGGGTGACTATGGCTACACCTTC.

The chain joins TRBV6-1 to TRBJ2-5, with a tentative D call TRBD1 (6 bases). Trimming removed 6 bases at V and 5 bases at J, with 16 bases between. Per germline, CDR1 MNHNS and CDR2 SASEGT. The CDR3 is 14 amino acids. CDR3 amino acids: CASRILQGRETQYF. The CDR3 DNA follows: TGTGCCAGCAGGATATTACAGGGTAGGGAGACCCAGTACTTC.

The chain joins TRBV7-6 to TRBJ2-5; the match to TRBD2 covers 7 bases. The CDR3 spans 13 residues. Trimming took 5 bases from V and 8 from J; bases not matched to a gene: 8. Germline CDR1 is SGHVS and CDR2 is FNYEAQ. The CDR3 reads CASSPGEGGTQYF. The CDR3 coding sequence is TGTGCCAGCAGCCCGGGGGAGGGCGGTACCCAGTACTTC.

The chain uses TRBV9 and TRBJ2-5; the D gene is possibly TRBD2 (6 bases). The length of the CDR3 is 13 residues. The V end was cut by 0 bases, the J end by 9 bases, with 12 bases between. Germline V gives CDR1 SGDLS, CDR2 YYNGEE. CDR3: CASSVVAGGAQYF. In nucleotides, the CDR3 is TGTGCCAGCAGCGTAGTTGCAGGAGGGGCCCAGTACTTC.

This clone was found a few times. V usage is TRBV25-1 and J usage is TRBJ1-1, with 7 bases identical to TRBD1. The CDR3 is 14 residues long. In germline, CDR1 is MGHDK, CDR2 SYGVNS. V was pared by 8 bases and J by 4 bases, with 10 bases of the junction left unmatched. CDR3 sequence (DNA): TGTGCCAGCCTCGGGACAGAATCCGCCACTGAAGCTTTCTTT. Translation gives CASLGTESATEAFF.

As DNA, the CDR3 is TGTGCCAGCAGGCCCCACGGGACAGGGAAGTACGAGCAGTACTTC. Protein sequence: CASRPHGTGKYEQYF. This sequence joins TRBV6-5 and TRBJ2-7; 9 bases align to TRBD1. The CDR3 is 15 residues long. In germline, CDR1 is MNHEY, CDR2 SVGAGI. Losses at the gene ends were 6 bases for V and 4 bases for J; bases not matched to a gene: 10.

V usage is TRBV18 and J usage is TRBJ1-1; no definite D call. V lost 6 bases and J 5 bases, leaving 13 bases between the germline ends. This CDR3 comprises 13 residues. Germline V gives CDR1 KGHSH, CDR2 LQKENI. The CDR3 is CASSPEVTTEAFF. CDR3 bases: TGTGCCAGCTCTCCGGAGGTGACAACTGAAGCTTTCTTT.

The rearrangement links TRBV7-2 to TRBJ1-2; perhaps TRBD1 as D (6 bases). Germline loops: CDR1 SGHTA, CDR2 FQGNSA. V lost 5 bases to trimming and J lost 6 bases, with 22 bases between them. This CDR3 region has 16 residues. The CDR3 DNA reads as TGTGCCAGCAGCCAAAGCGGGACAAGGTCGGGAAATGGCTACACCTTC. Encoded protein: CASSQSGTRSGNGYTF.

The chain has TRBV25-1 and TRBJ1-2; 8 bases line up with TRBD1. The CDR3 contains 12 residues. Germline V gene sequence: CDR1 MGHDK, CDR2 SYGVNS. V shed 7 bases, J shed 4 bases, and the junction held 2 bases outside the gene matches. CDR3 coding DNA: TGTGCCAGCATGGACAGGGTCTATGGCTACACCTTC. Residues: CASMDRVYGYTF.

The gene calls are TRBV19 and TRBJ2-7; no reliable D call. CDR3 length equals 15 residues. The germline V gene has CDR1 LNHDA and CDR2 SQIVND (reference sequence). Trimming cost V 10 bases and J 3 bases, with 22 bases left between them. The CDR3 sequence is CATQVGSQPFYEQYF. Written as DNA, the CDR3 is TGTGCCACCCAGGTAGGCTCCCAGCCGTTCTACGAGCAGTACTTC.

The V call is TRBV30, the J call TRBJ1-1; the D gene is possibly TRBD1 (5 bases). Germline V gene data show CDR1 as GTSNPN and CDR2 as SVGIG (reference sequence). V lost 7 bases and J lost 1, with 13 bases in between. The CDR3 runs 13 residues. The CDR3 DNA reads TGTGCCTCCCAAGGGACTCGGAACACTGAAGCTTTCTTT. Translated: CASQGTRNTEAFF.